This TCR beta chain was identified in a study of blood T cell repertoires in COVID-19 (dated by TCRdb to the early 2020s). Turning to the overall study: Samples covering the acute and convalescent phases of COVID-19 were provided by collaborators in the United States, Italy and Spain. Where HLA class I and class II types were available, the types were taken from metadata supplied by the sample provider, not from assay-based typing. A de-identified subject ID, COVID-19 status, age in years and sex were almost always included in the sample metadata. The material from the prospective study consisted of cDNA or gDNA derived from T cells, B-cell-depleted T cells, or PBMCs. A freely available public database, intended as a resource for researchers studying the immune response to SARS-CoV-2, is where the repertoires were released. Deeply sampled blood TCRbeta repertoires from subjects exposed to, actively infected with, or recovered from COVID-19 were included in the dataset. The samples were drawn from the first 160 participants of the ongoing ImmuneRACE study and from over a thousand subjects provided by 6 global collaborators. Results the study describes overall, beyond this receptor: Clinical and demographic metadata were provided uncurated, with the amount varying by source and participant.

From its cysteine to its phenylalanine, the CDR3 spans 15 amino acids. The CDR3 DNA has 45 bases and is translated from base 1. The junction carries 19 bases between V and J, which are trimmed by 7 bases and 4 bases respectively. The germline V gene (reference sequence) gives CDR1 as LNHDA and CDR2 as SQIVND. Each collaborating institution followed its own protocols to collect whole blood in K2EDTA tubes. Collaborator samples were shipped for TCRbeta analysis as frozen whole blood, isolated PBMCs, or DNA extracted from either sample type. The immunoSEQ Assay, a bias-controlled multiplex PCR, was used to amplify TCRbeta CDR3 regions from genomic DNA. The authors' pipeline ran thus. Within the assay, amplification of reference gene primers was used to estimate how many nucleated cells each sample contained. To quantify the absolute abundance of each unique TCRbeta CDR3 rearrangement, sequence reads were collapsed and filtered. For each sample, productive Simpson clonality was calculated as the square root of Simpson's diversity index across productive rearrangements. TCRdb re-hosts the immuneACCESS table, in-frame sequences only. Its copies lack some clones; in the studies checked, an unresolved V gene accounts for under half of them, and the cause for the rest is not known. For V, J and clone size, that table is used; D and trimming come from the DNA. The sample data list some 110,000 clones, and about nine tenths of these were observed just once. The ten biggest clones cover over 7% of the sample.

Comments on this clone: It lacks a known antigen. No much larger clone exists at a distance of one base, and base qualities are not known.

The receptor chain draws on TRBV19 and TRBJ1-1; the D segment could be TRBD1, given 6 matching bases. The source of this sequence is a human donor in a cohort sampled during active COVID-19. The sample taken for sequencing was peripheral blood. The encoded CDR3 is CASKPGQSRGTEAFF. The nucleotide sequence reads as follows: TGTGCCAGTAAACCCGGACAGTCGAGGGGCACTGAAGCTTTCTTT. The variable domain in full, with residues beyond the CDR3 obtained from the reference TRBV19 and TRBJ1-1 genes, is DGGITQSPKYLFRKEGQNVTLSCEQNLNHDAMYWYRQDPGQGLRLIYYSQIVNDFQKGDIAEGYSVSREKKESFPLTVTSAQKNPTAFYLCASKPGQSRGTEAFFGQGTRLTVV.